The clone carrying this T cell receptor beta chain has just one count. Its target is unknown. The sample originates from a study of cytotoxic CD8 clonotypes in ibrutinib-treated CLL. The wider study: Among responders, approximately 24 were partial and 2 complete; after median roughly 65 months, about 15 stayed remitted and approximately 12 progressed. Sample averages reached hundreds of thousands of productive templates and 85,000 to 100,000 productive rearrangements. Study-wide results and limits: Progressing patients had sampling times that differed from those of sustained-remission patients.

Profiled with immunoSEQ multiplex PCR; TCRdb holds only in-frame clones, not every one. This sample has about 50,000 clones, with around 52% found just once. CDR1 is LNHDA and CDR2 is SQIVND in the germline V gene (reference sequence). CDR3 length equals 14 residues. V shed 6 bases and J 0 bases; nucleotides not matched to a gene: 2. The TCR originated in a human donor with chronic lymphocytic leukemia. This chain connects TRBV19 to TRBJ2-3, with 8 nucleotides matching TRBD1. The material was PBMCs, obtained after 24 months of ibrutinib treatment. This CDR3 reads CASSRQGSTDTQYF. The CDR3 region has the DNA TGTGCCAGTAGCCGACAGGGGAGCACAGATACGCAGTATTTT.